This paragraph reports one T cell receptor beta chain. What antigen it recognizes has not been identified. Base qualities are missing; no much larger clone stands one base away. This sample was taken from a study of shared clonotypes between healthy human individuals (TCRdb year 2020). Looking at the study overall: Three men and a couple of women, aged 18 to 49 years, made up the cohort. Between about 0.9 and 8.9 billion PBMCs per donor were obtained by leukapheresis. The study deeply sequenced blood TCR repertoires of five healthy adults to estimate repertoire size and the extent of clonotype sharing between individuals. For each donor, CD4 naive and CD4 memory were each run on three plates, CD8 naive on two plates, and CD8 memory on one plate. To increase sequencing depth and limit assay-specific biases, different laboratories used diverse techniques to prepare libraries and sequence TCR repertoires. The full study reports these points: Naive subsets generally had larger estimated clonotype richness than memory subsets did. Pairwise subsampling led to the expectation that sequencing depth would affect the degree of clonotype sharing among donors. Sharing across several donors was observed for roughly 5% of naive CD4, 3% to 4% of naive CD8, 2% to 2.5% of memory CD4, and roughly 0.4% of memory CD8 clonotypes. Rarefaction of sorted-subset datasets indicated incomplete sequencing despite the large sequencing depth. Only blood was sampled, and tissue TCR repertoires likely differ from those in blood. Clonotypes shared by all four sorted-subset donors showed higher generation probabilities than non-shared clonotypes. Because the study included only a small number of donors, the genetic and exposure-history diversity represented was limited.

As encoded in the germline V gene (reference sequence), CDR1 is MNHEY while CDR2 is SMNVEV. The CDR3 runs 14 residues from the cysteine to the phenylalanine. CDR3 DNA only is kept here, 42 bases in frame from base 1. V is cut by 4 bases and J by 7 bases, and the space between the germline ends is 17 bases. CD8 naive samples were CD45RO-negative cells positively selected for CCR7, giving a CD45RA+CCR7+ population that excluded TemRA cells. Donors were healthy HIV-negative adults with no recently reported acute infections or vaccinations. All donors were Caucasian adults living in Nashville, Tennessee, USA. Blood was obtained by leukapheresis, after which PBMCs were separated by Ficoll-Histopaque density gradient centrifugation and cryopreserved in liquid nitrogen vapor phase. Analytical flow cytometry was used to check the purity and quantity of each magnetically sorted T cell population. Each sorted fraction had its genomic DNA isolated and then quantified by UV absorbance on a Nanodrop 2000c.

Using the deep immunoSEQ assay, TCR CDR3 regions were amplified from genomic DNA by multiplex PCR. Genomic DNA extracted from each cell subset was distributed evenly over all wells of several immunoSEQ 96-well plates, and each plate served as one replicate. For sorted subsets, each replicate PCR was loaded with about 200 ng genomic DNA, equivalent to 25,000 to 35,000 T cell genomes. Purified libraries were quantified with a Qubit 3.0 fluorometer, sized on a Bioanalyzer 2100, and re-quantified with the KAPA Library Quantification kit. A separate single-read 150-cycle Illumina NextSeq 550 flow cell was used to sequence each immunoSEQ 96-well plate. In the paper's pipeline: The immunoSEQ output contained only junctional sequences without quality scores, so filtering could not match that applied to full-length reads. Sequences were annotated with PyIR, a Python wrapper for IgBLAST v1.9, and V/J genes and CDR3 were assigned using IMGT germline references. Reads with weak V/J assignments (E-value above 1e-6), missing CDR3, stop codons, out-of-frame junctions, or ambiguous translated residues were removed. V3J clonotypes were defined by identical inferred V gene, J gene, and CDR3 amino acid sequence. Percentage overlap between repertoires was calculated by dividing the number of shared unique clonotypes by the size of the smaller repertoire. RTK rarefaction, the Chao1 estimator, and Recon v2.1 estimates of unobserved clonotypes were used to assess repertoire richness. OLGA was used to compute generation probabilities for all TCRbeta clonotypes that the gDNA method yielded from several donors. This immuneACCESS table, as held by TCRdb, lists in-frame sequences with V and J called but not all clones. Of the missing ones, under half trace to an unresolved V gene in checked studies; the others have no known cause. That table furnishes V, J and clone size, whereas the DNA furnished D and trimming. The sample table lists nearly 2 million clones, less than 95% of them with a count of one. 1% to 1.5% of the sample goes to the ten largest clones.

The sample was naive CD8+ T cells sorted from blood. The sample's cell subset or site label is to be understood as: CD45RA+CCR7+. The receptor was derived from a man aged 18 to 35 in good health. The V and J segments used are TRBV27 and TRBJ2-7; TRBD2 might be the D gene, on 5 matching bases. The sequence in DNA is TGTGCCAGCAGTTCCAGATGGGGTTCGGGGGAGCAGTACTTC. Its translation reads: CASSSRWGSGEQYF.